This T cell receptor (beta chain) stems from a study of blood T cells in healthy people across ages. CDR1 is MDHEN and CDR2 is SYDVKM in the germline V gene. This CDR3 is built from 17 residues. J gave up 2 bases and V 5 bases, and 13 bases lay outside the gene matches. Alongside a J-beta primer mix, a sample-barcoded 5' primer served in a second PCR lasting 7 to 11 cycles. TCRdb independently ran MiXCR on the 5' RACE reads; one entry per CDR3 protein. This sample has some 930,000 distinct CDR3 sequences; 25% to 35% occur once, and the top ten carry about a tenth. These data also formed part of another study, on T cells of mothers and their children.

The source of this sequence is a woman aged 40 to 50 in good health. This sequence joins TRBV28 and TRBJ2-3; TRBD1 aligns across 7 bases. The sample consisted of blood. The CDR3 DNA reads as TGTGCCAGCAGTCCAACCTGGGGACAGTCTCACACAGATACGCAGTATTTT. Its translation is CASSPTWGQSHTDTQYF.